This T cell receptor (beta chain) was retrieved from a study of human T cells and chemical hapten exposure. Study-wide points: Patch test score tracked positively with PT1 expanded TCR counts.

This sample's time point: patch test 1, 2 weeks after DPC sensitization. As for treatment: therapeutic diphenylcyclopropenone sensitization with weekly scalp DPC. Researchers extracted total RNA from unfractionated whole blood. This clonotype showed up just once. The antigen remains undetermined. Library preparation tagged each individual cDNA molecule with a unique molecular identifier. Under the authors' procedure: Samples contained a median of approximately 100,000 TCRs, with a range of about 23,224 to 700,000. TCRdb fed the RACE reads into MiXCR, producing one record per CDR3 protein. The V and J calls follow TCRdb's processing rather than the paper's. The sample holds around 380,000 distinct CDR3 sequences, around 4.8% seen once. The CDR3 is made up of 15 amino acids. The V gene end was trimmed by 4 bases and the J gene end by 5 bases; junction bases not matched to a gene: 9. Germline CDR1 is SGHDT and CDR2 is YYEEEE.

The sequence was obtained from a woman in her 50s with alopecia areata. Some clones in this sample may be carry-over from other donors' samples. The gene calls are TRBV5-6 and TRBJ2-7, with 10 bases aligning to TRBD1. The specimen comprised whole blood, sampled in connection with sensitization to the hapten diphenylcyclopropenone (DPC). The CDR3 region is CASSGGRDRGDEQYF. The CDR3 nucleotides read TGTGCCAGCAGCGGAGGCCGGGACAGGGGAGACGAGCAGTACTTC.